The 13 T cell receptor beta chains below all came from one sample that was sequenced in a study of tumor-infiltrating lymphocytes in localized non-small cell lung cancer. TCRdb keeps only in-frame clones here, not all; method: immunoSEQ multiplex PCR. The sample yields approximately 15,000 clones, around 75% seen once. Input material: lung tumor tissue. The receptors originated from a human donor with non-small cell lung cancer.

This chain links TRBV29-1 with TRBJ1-2; D is unclear. Germline lookup yields CDR1 SQVTM and CDR2 ANQGSEA. V was clipped by 4 bases and J by 7 bases, with 19 bases between them. The CDR3 contains 14 residues. In DNA form, the CDR3 reads TGCAGCGTTGCTCTGGGCGGAACGGGTCTTGGCTACACCTTC. Translation: CSVALGGTGLGYTF.

The chain carries TRBV7-9 and TRBJ1-5; D is unclear. Trimming cost V 4 bases and J 0 bases, with 13 bases left between them. The V gene's germline CDR1 is SEHNR and CDR2 FQNEAQ (reference sequence). CDR3 length: 16 amino acids. DNA for the CDR3: TGTGCCAGCAGCTCCGGACGGTCCTATAGCAATCAGCCCCAGCATTTT. Its translation is CASSSGRSYSNQPQHF. Combining the CDR3 with reference TRBV7-9 and TRBJ1-5 gives the whole variable domain DTGVSQNPRHKITKRGQNVTFRCDPISEHNRLYWYRQTLGQGPEFLTYFQNEAQLEKSRLLSDRFSAERPKGSFSTLEIQRTEQGDSAMYLCASSSGRSYSNQPQHFGDGTRLSIL.

This chain uses TRBV19 with TRBJ2-2; D may be TRBD1 (6 bases). Trimming took 9 bases from V and 2 from J, leaving 10 bases between them. Germline V gene sequence: CDR1 LNHDA, CDR2 SQIVND (reference sequence). The CDR3 sequence is 13 residues long. In nucleotides, the CDR3 is TGTGCCAGCGGGGACACCAACACCGGGGAGCTGTTTTTT. Its protein product is CASGDTNTGELFF.

V is TRBV9 and J is TRBJ2-3; D uncertain. The CDR3 covers 14 residues. Germline V gene lookup returns CDR1 SGDLS and CDR2 YYNGEE. With 5 bases removed from V and 7 bases from J, the gap between germline ends came to 17 bases. The CDR3 region has the DNA TGTGCCAGCAGGGCGTCCCCCCACACGAATACGCAGTATTTT. Its translation: CASRASPHTNTQYF.

The chain joins TRBV20-1 to TRBJ2-5; D gene ambiguous. CDR3 length: 11 amino acids. The germline V gene has CDR1 DFQATT and CDR2 SNEGSKA (reference sequence). V dropped 2 bases and J dropped 8 bases, with 9 bases sitting between them. The CDR3 reads CSARIGLTQYF. The DNA for the CDR3 is TGCAGTGCTAGAATCGGGCTTACCCAGTACTTC.

This chain links TRBV4-1 with TRBJ1-5; no reliable D call. Germline loops: CDR1 MGHRA, CDR2 YSYEKL. The ends were cut back, 4 bases at V and 5 bases at J, with 12 bases in the middle. The CDR3 covers 14 residues. CDR3 bases: TGCGCCAGCAGCCGTATTACGATCCATCAGCCCCAGCATTTT. Translating gives CASSRITIHQPQHF.

In its sample, this clone was seen once. The CDR3 DNA sequence: TGCAGCGTCACGACGGGGGCCTACGAGCAGTACTTC. Its translation is CSVTTGAYEQYF. V gene TRBV29-1 combines with J gene TRBJ2-7; weak D call: TRBD2 (6 bases). V lost 6 bases and J 2 bases, leaving 11 bases between the germline ends. CDR3 length equals 12 residues. CDR1 and CDR2 (germline): SQVTM, ANQGSEA.

This chain connects TRBV23-1 to TRBJ2-2; 11 nucleotides match TRBD1. TRBV23-1 is filed as an ORF, its function uncertain. The CDR3 has 15 residues. Trimming took 9 bases from V and 1 from J; bases not matched to a gene: 4. The CDR3 region is CASPDRGQNTGELFF. The CDR3 bases are TGCGCCAGTCCGGACAGGGGGCAGAACACCGGGGAGCTGTTTTTT.

The chain recombines TRBV5-1 with TRBJ2-1; 11 positions agree with TRBD2. The CDR3 is 17 residues long. The germline gives CDR1 SGHRS, CDR2 YFSETQ. The V and J ends lost 4 bases and 1 base, in that order; junction bases with no gene match: 7. This chain's CDR3 is CASSAPSGGLSYNEQFF. Written as DNA, the CDR3 is TGCGCCAGCAGCGCTCCTAGCGGGGGGCTATCCTACAATGAGCAGTTCTTC.

The gene calls are TRBV2 and TRBJ2-5; 7 positions agree with TRBD1. Trimming took 7 bases from V and 2 from J; bases not matched to a gene: 1. The CDR3 consists of 12 residues. The V gene's germline CDR1 is SNHLY and CDR2 FYNNEI. The CDR3 nucleotides are TGTGCCAGCACGGGACAGCAAGAGACCCAGTACTTC. This codes for CASTGQQETQYF.

This chain links TRBV7-2 with TRBJ1-1, with D unresolved. The CDR3 totals 16 residues. The germline gives CDR1 SGHTA, CDR2 FQGNSA. Trimming removed 6 bases from V and 0 bases from J, with 17 bases in between. The CDR3 DNA follows: TGTGCCAGCAGTCGTAGGAGCGGGCCAATGAACACTGAAGCTTTCTTT. Its translation: CASSRRSGPMNTEAFF.

The chain recombines TRBV7-9 with TRBJ1-6; D uncertain. The germline V and J ends were trimmed by 0 bases and 7 bases, with 7 bases remaining between them. Per germline, CDR1 SEHNR and CDR2 FQNEAQ (reference sequence). The CDR3 length is 14 residues. CDR3: CASSLAGQNSPLHF. Written as DNA, the CDR3 is TGTGCCAGCAGCTTAGCTGGGCAGAATTCACCCCTCCACTTT.

The rearrangement joins TRBV4-1 to TRBJ2-1, with TRBD2 identical over 13 bases. With V trimmed by 2 bases and J by 3 bases, 7 bases remained unmatched. CDR1 MGHRA and CDR2 YSYEKL come from the germline V gene. CDR3 size: 18 residues. CDR3 nucleotide sequence: TGCGCCAGCAGCCAATCTCGACTAGCGGGAGGCTTCTACAATGAGCAGTTCTTC. Its translation is CASSQSRLAGGFYNEQFF.